This TCR beta chain originates from a study of a mutant IDH1 vaccine in newly diagnosed glioma. Time point reported: week 5, during vaccination. A single vaccine dose contained 300 ug of mutant IDH1 20-mer peptide, and topical imiquimod was used with it. The repertoire was sequenced with immunoSEQ multiplex PCR; TCRdb's copy has only in-frame clones and lacks some. The sample consists of 45,000 to 65,000 clones, approximately 86% of them appearing once. This CDR3 has 11 residues. The ends were cut back, 8 bases at V and 3 bases at J, with 7 bases in the middle. From germline, CDR1 is MNHNS and CDR2 SASEGT. Details on this clone: Its antigen is unknown.

The J gene is TRBJ1-2, the V gene TRBV6-1; D uncertain. This receptor was obtained from a woman aged 18-29 years with glioma. Some clones in this sample may be carry-over from other donors' samples. The sequenced sample was PBMCs, obtained from a glioma patient whose treatment included an IDH1 peptide vaccine. CDR3: CASVRDYGYTF. As DNA, the CDR3 is TGTGCCAGCGTGCGGGACTATGGCTACACCTTC.